This note documents a single T cell receptor (beta chain) sequence. The antigen is not known. These data originate in a study of T cell responses to AZD1222 COVID-19 vaccine. Whole-study results and caveats: Baseline testing showed seropositivity in only 5 or 6 AZD1222 recipients. Rises in breadth and depth of Spike-specific TCRs came after two AZD1222 doses. Regions 160-218 and 743-854 dominated among vaccine-associated CD4 TCRs spanning spike.

Method: immunoSEQ multiplex PCR; TCRdb's copy keeps in-frame clones and lacks some. The data contain 100,000 to 150,000 clones, 80% to 90% of them seen just once; the ten biggest clones take up 4.2%. Trimming took 4 bases from V and 1 from J; bases not matched to a gene: 9. Germline assignment: CDR1 MGHRA and CDR2 YSYEKL. This CDR3 is 16 amino acids long. The rearrangement joins TRBV4-1 to TRBJ2-5; 7 positions agree with TRBD2. The sequencing used peripheral blood, collected on day 0 of AZD1222 vaccination. This sequence was found in an adult in good health. The CDR3 DNA follows: TGCGCCAGCAGCCGCTCCCCCCCGGGGGGCCAAGAGACCCAGTACTTC. It codes for CASSRSPPGGQETQYF.